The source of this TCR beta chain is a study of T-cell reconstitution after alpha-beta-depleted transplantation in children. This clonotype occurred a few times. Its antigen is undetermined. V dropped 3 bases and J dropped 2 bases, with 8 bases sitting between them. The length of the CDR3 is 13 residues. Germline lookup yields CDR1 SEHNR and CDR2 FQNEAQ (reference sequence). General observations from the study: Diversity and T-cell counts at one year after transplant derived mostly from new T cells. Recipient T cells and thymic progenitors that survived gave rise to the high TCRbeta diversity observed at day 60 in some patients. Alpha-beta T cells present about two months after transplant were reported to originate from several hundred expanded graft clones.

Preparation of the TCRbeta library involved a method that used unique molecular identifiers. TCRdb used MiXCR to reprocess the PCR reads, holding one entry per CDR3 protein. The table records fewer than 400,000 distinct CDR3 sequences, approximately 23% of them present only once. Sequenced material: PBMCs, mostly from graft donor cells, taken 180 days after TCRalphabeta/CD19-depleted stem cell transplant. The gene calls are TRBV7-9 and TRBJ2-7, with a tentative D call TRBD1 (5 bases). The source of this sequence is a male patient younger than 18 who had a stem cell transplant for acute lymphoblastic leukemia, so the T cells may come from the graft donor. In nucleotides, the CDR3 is TGTGCCAGCAGCTTGACAGAAACCTACGAGCAGTACTTC. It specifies CASSLTETYEQYF.